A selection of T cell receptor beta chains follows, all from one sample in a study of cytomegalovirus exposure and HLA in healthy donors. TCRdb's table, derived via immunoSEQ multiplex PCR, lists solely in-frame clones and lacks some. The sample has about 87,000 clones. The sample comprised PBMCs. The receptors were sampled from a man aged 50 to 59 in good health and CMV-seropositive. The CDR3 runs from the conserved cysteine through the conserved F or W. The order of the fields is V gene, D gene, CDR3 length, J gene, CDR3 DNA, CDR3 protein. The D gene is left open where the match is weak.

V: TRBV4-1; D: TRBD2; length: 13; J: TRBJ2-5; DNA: TGCGCCAGCAGCCTTGGGACTAGCGAGACCCAGTACTTC; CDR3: CASSLGTSETQYF
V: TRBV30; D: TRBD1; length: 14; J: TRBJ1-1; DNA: TGTGCCTGGAGTCTAGTGGACAGGGACACTGAAGCTTTCTTT; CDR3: CAWSLVDRDTEAFF
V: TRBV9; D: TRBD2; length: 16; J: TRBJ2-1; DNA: TGTGCCAGCAGCGTAGGAGCGGGAGTAGCTGGCAATGAGCAGTTCTTC; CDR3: CASSVGAGVAGNEQFF
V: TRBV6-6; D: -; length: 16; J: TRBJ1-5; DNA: TGTGCCAGCAGTTACTCGTCAGGGTATAGCAATCAGCCCCAGCATTTT; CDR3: CASSYSSGYSNQPQHF
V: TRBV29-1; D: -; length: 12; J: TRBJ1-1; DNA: TGCAGCGTTGTAGGGGTTGCCACTGAAGCTTTCTTT; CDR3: CSVVGVATEAFF
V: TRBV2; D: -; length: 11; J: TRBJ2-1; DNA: TGTGCCAGCAAGATTCTAAATGAGCAGTTCTTC; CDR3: CASKILNEQFF
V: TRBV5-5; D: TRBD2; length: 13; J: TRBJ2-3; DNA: TGTGCCAGCAGCTTGGCGGGGGGTAATACGCAGTATTTT; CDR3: CASSLAGGNTQYF
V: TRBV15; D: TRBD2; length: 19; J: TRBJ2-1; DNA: TGTGCCACCAGCAGAAACCCTAGCTCGGCGGGGGGCGTTTTCAATGAGCAGTTCTTC; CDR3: CATSRNPSSAGGVFNEQFF
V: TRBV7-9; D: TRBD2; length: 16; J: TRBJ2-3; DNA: TGTGCCAGCAGCTTCGGGACTAGCGGGAGCACAGATACGCAGTATTTT; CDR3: CASSFGTSGSTDTQYF
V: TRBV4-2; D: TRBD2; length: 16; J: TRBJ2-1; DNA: TGTGCCAGCAGCCCAGGACTAGCGGGAGGGCCGGATGAGCAGTTCTTC; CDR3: CASSPGLAGGPDEQFF
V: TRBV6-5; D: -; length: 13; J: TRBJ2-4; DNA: TGTGCCAGCAGAGGGGTAGCCAAAAACATTCAGTACTTC; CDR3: CASRGVAKNIQYF
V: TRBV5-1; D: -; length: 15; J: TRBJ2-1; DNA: TGCGCCAGCAGCTCCGCTGCGGGGTCCTACAATGAGCAGTTCTTC; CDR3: CASSSAAGSYNEQFF
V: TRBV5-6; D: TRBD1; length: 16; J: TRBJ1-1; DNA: TGTGCCAGCAGCTTGGCGGGACAGTCCCTGAACACTGAAGCTTTCTTT; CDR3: CASSLAGQSLNTEAFF
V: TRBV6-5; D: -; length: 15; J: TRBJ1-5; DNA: TGTGCCAGCAGTTACGGCACGAATGACAATCAGCCCCAGCATTTT; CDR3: CASSYGTNDNQPQHF
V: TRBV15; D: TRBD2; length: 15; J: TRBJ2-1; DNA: TGTGCCACCAGCAGAAGACTAGCGGGAGTCAATGAGCAGTTCTTC; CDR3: CATSRRLAGVNEQFF
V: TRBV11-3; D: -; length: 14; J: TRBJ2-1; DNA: TGTGCCAGCAGCGTTACTAGGTCCTACAATGAGCAGTTCTTC; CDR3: CASSVTRSYNEQFF
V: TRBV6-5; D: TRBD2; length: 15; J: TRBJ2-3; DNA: TGTGCCAGCAGTTACTTGCGGGAGGGTCCAGATACGCAGTATTTT; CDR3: CASSYLREGPDTQYF
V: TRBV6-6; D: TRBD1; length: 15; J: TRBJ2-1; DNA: TGTGCCAGCAGTAGCATCTCCAACAGGGGAAATGAGCAGTTCTTC; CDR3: CASSSISNRGNEQFF
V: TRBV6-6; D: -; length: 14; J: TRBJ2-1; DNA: TGTGCCAGCACCCCGGGGTTCTCCTACAATGAGCAGTTCTTC; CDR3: CASTPGFSYNEQFF
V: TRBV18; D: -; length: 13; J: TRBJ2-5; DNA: TGTGCCAGCTCAATAGCGGACCAAGAGACCCAGTACTTC; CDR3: CASSIADQETQYF
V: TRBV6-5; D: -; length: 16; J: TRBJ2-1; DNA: TGTGCCAGCAGTTACTACCTCGGGACTGTCGGGAATGAGCAGTTCTTC; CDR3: CASSYYLGTVGNEQFF
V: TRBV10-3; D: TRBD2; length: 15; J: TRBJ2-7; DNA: TGTGCCATCAGTGGCCGGACTAGAGGAACCTACGAGCAGTACTTC; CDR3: CAISGRTRGTYEQYF
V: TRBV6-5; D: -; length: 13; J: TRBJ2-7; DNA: TGTGCCAGCAGTAGAACACAGGACTACGAGCAGTACTTC; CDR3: CASSRTQDYEQYF
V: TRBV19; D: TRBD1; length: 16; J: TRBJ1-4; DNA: TGTGCCAGTAGTAGGACAGAAGTGGGACAGGATGAAAAACTGTTTTTT; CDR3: CASSRTEVGQDEKLFF
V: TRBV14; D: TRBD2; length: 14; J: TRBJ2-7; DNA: TGTGCCAGCAGCCAAGGACTAGCATTGTACGAGCAGTACTTC; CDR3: CASSQGLALYEQYF
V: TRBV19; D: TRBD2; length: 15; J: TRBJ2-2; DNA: TGTGCCAGTATGGGAAGCGGGGAGATTGTCGGGGAGCTGTTTTTT; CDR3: CASMGSGEIVGELFF
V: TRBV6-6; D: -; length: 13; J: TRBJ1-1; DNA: TGTGCCAGCAGTTATAACGGGAACACTGAAGCTTTCTTT; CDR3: CASSYNGNTEAFF
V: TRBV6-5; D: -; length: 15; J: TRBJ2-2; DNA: TGTGCCAGCAGTTACGCAGGGGCGAACACCGGGGAGCTGTTTTTT; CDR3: CASSYAGANTGELFF
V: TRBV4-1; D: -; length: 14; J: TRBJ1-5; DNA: TGCGCCAGCAGCCCGGGGGTGGCGCGTCAGCCCCAGCATTTT; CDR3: CASSPGVARQPQHF
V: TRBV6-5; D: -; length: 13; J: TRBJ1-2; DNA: TGTGCCAGCAGGATTACAGGGTCGGGGGGCTACACCTTC; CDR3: CASRITGSGGYTF